The TCR beta chain under discussion was sequenced for a study of blood T cells in healthy people across ages. Study context: Roughly one uniquely barcoded beta molecule per two T cells was captured.

The CDR3 spans 14 residues. Germline CDR1 MNHNY, CDR2 SVGAGI (reference sequence). V dropped 8 bases and J dropped 1 base, with 11 bases sitting between them. Alongside a J-beta primer mix, a sample-barcoded 5' primer served in a second PCR lasting about 7 to 12 cycles. From each sample, at least 2.5 million paired-end reads containing CDR3 were obtained. TCRdb passed the 5' RACE reads through MiXCR, listing each CDR3 protein once. The sample lists some 1,000,000 distinct CDR3 sequences, approximately 26% seen once, with 0.65% to 0.75% in the top ten. These data also formed part of another study, on T cells of mothers and their children. From that paper: Similar thymic selection effects on TCR recombination output appear in pairs, both related and unrelated. Related mother-child pairs shared slightly more overlap than unrelated pairs, but the difference was non-significant.

Sequencing was performed on blood. This chain joins TRBV6-6 and TRBJ2-2; possible D gene TRBD2, 5 bases. This TCR was sampled from a girl aged 2 to 10 in good health. CDR3 sequence reads: CASGRLQNTGELFF. CDR3 nucleotides: TGTGCCAGCGGGAGACTTCAGAACACCGGGGAGCTGTTTTTT.